Sequencing of this T cell receptor (beta chain) was carried out in a study of kidney transplant recipient with SARS-CoV-2 infection. CDR3 size: 17 residues. V was clipped by 5 bases and J by 4 bases, with 23 bases between them. Germline CDR1 is WSHSY and CDR2 is SAAADI. The table lists this clonotype with many counts. TCRdb itself ran the reads through MiXCR, one entry per CDR3 protein. This sample has fewer than 250,000 distinct CDR3 sequences, with around 26% found just once. The chain recombines TRBV10-2 with TRBJ1-2; D unclear. Source: a blood sample, taken at baseline and around day 110 from a kidney transplant recipient. The TCR originated in a male patient younger than 45 who had COVID-19 and was a kidney transplant recipient. The T cells may come from the graft donor. CDR3 protein: CASSRLVTSRKTYGYTF. The DNA for the CDR3 is TGCGCCAGCAGTAGGTTGGTCACTTCTAGAAAGACCTATGGCTACACCTTC.